The table lists the clone carrying this T cell receptor beta chain with a count of one. Its target is not known. Germline V gene data show CDR1 as LGHDT and CDR2 as YNNKEL (reference sequence). This CDR3 is 12 amino acids long. The V and J ends lost 0 bases and 5 bases respectively, with 5 bases between them. The source of the sample is a study of T cell responses to AZD1222 COVID-19 vaccine. The study's findings and limits: Regions 160-218 and 743-854 dominated among vaccine-associated CD4 TCRs spanning spike. Donors were chiefly white British, with a greater number of females, and clonal diversity was perhaps underestimated. Seropositivity was recorded at baseline in only 6 or 7 AZD1222 recipients.

Clones were read by immunoSEQ multiplex PCR, and TCRdb kept only the in-frame ones, dropping some. The sample lists about 130,000 clones, 93% occurring once. Specimen: peripheral blood, collected on day 0 of AZD1222 vaccination. The chain employs TRBV3-1 (or the pseudogene TRBV3-2) and TRBJ2-7; D uncertain. The source is an adult in good health. CDR3 sequence (DNA): TGTGCCAGCAGCCAAGATCTCCACGAGCAGTACTTC. Residues: CASSQDLHEQYF.